Below, one T cell receptor (beta chain) is given with its context. The CDR3 sequence is 16 residues long. Per the original methods: By means of reference gene primer amplification, nucleated cell counts were estimated. TCRdb's table, derived via immunoSEQ multiplex PCR, lists solely in-frame clones and lacks some. The DNA was the basis for D and trimming; V, J and clone size are from that table. The profile shows 110,000 to 150,000 clones, roughly 80% of them singletons. The entry originates in a study of blood T cell repertoires in COVID-19. Study summary: Acute and convalescent COVID-19 samples came from the United States, Italy and Spain. T cells, B-cell-depleted T cells, or PBMCs supplied cDNA or gDNA.

Sequencing was performed on peripheral blood. The clonotype comes from a man aged 70 or older who had recovered from COVID-19. The gene calls are TRBV21-1 and TRBJ2-3; TRBD1 is the table's D call and was not checked against the DNA. TRBV21-1 is deemed a pseudogene. The CDR3 coding sequence is TGTGCCAGGACTCAACAGGGCCCCGGGCCCACAGATACGCAGTATTTT. Protein sequence: CARTQQGPGPTDTQYF.